This TCR beta chain is from a study of control samples from healthy donors and cancer patients (dated by TCRdb to about 2020). This clone was seen more than once but under ten times. There is no known antigen for this receptor. Base-call qualities are not available, and no considerably larger clone is one nucleotide away. The library came from the immunoSEQ multiplex PCR assay. As stored in TCRdb, this immuneACCESS dataset retains in-frame rearrangements with V and J assigned. A fraction of the clones does not appear; measured against another copy, unresolved V genes explain less than half of the discrepancy, and the remainder lacks a known reason. The table for this sample lists about 120,000 clones; about 92% of them were counted only once. The top ten clones comprise under 0.7% of the sample. V was cut back by 4 bases and J by 8 bases, leaving a gap of 15 bases between them. The CDR3 contains 14 residues, cysteine and phenylalanine counted. Of the read, only the CDR3 DNA is kept; its 42 bases are in frame from base 1. The germline V gene (reference sequence) sets CDR1 to SGHKS and CDR2 to YYEKEE.

The chain links TRBV5-5 with TRBJ1-4, with no confidently assigned D gene. This TCR was sampled from a man older than 75 with head and neck cancer. Sample: PBMCs. The CDR3 region: CASSHLPGGEKLFF. The DNA sequence is given as TGTGCCAGCAGCCATCTTCCGGGAGGAGAAAAACTGTTTTTT.